This T cell receptor beta chain was identified during a study of blood T cell repertoires in COVID-19. Whole-study context: The United States, Italy and Spain supplied acute and convalescent COVID-19 samples. PBMCs, B-cell-depleted T cells, or T cells were the source of the cDNA or gDNA that made up the material.

Methods used by the authors: Amplification with reference gene primers provided the estimates of nucleated cell counts. Assay used: immunoSEQ multiplex PCR; TCRdb lists only in-frame clones, some missing. V and J calls plus clone size are reproduced from that table; the DNA served to infer D and trimming. There are about 150,000 clones in the sample; 60% to 85% occur only once, and 8.6% lies in the top ten. This CDR3 spans 14 amino acids. Germline V gene lookup returns CDR1 LNHDA and CDR2 SQIVND (reference sequence). Between the trimmed V and J ends, which lost 6 bases and 5 bases, there was a span of 13 bases.

The gene calls are TRBV19 and TRBJ1-4; weak D call: TRBD1 (5 bases). The sequence was collected from a man aged 45 to 65 with active or convalescent COVID-19. Sequences were obtained from peripheral blood. The DNA for the CDR3 is TGTGCCAGTAGCCCAGGGAGGTCGAATGAAAAACTGTTTTTT. Its translation is CASSPGRSNEKLFF. Variable domain in full (rest from reference TRBV19 and TRBJ1-4): DGGITQSPKYLFRKEGQNVTLSCEQNLNHDAMYWYRQDPGQGLRLIYYSQIVNDFQKGDIAEGYSVSREKKESFPLTVTSAQKNPTAFYLCASSPGRSNEKLFFGSGTQLSVL.